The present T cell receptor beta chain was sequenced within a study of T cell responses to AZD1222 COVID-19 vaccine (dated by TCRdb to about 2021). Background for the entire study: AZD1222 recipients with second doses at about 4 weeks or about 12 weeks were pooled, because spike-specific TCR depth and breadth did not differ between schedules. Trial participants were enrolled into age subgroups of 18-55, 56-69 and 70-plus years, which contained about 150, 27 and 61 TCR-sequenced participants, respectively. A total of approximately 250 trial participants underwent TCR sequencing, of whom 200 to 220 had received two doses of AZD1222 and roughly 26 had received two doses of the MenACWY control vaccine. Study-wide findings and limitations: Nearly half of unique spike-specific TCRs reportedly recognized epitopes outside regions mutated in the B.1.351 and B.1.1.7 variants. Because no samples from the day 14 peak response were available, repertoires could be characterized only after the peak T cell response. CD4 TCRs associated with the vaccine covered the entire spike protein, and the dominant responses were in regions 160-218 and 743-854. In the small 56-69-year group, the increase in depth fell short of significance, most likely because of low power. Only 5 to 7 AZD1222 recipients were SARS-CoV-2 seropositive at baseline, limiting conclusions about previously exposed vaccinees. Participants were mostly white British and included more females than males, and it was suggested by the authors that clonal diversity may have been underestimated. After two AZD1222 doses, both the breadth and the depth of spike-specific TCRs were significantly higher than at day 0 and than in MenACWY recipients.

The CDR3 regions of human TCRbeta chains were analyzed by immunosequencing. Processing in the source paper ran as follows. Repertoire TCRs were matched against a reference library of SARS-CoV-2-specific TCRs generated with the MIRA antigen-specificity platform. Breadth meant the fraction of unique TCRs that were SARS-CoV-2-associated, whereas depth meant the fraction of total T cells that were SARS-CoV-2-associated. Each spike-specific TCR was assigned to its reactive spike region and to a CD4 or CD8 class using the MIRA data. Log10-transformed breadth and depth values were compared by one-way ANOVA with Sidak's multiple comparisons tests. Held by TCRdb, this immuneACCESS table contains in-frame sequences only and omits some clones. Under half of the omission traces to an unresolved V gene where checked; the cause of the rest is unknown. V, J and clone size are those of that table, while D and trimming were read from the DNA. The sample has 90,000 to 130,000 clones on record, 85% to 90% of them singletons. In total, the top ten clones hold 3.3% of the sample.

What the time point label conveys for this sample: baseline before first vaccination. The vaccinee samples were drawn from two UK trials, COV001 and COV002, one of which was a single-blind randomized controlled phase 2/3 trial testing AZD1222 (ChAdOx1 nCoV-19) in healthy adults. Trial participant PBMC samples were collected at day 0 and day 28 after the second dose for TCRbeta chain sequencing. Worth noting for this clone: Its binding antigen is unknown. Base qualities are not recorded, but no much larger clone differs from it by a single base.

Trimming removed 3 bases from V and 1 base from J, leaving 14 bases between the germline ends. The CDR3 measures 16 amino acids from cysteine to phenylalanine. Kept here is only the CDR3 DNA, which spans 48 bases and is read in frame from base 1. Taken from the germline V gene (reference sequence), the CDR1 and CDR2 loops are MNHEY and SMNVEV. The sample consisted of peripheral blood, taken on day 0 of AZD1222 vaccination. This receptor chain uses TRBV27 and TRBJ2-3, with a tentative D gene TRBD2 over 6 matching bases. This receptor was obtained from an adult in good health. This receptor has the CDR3 CASSLGLRDGTDTQYF. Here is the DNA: TGTGCCAGCAGTTTGGGGCTGCGGGACGGCACAGATACGCAGTATTTT.